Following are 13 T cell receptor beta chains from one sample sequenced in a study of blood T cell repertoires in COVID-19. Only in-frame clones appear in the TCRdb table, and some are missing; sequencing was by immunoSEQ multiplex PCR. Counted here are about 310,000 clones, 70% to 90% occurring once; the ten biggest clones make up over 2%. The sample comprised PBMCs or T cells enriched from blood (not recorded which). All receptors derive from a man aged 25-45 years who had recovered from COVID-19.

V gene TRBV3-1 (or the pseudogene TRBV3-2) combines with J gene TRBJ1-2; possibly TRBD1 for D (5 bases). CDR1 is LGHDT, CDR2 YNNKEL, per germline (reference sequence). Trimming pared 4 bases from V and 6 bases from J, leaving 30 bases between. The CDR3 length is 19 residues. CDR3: CASSPYEWHSQDLRDGYTF. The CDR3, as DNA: TGTGCCAGCAGCCCATACGAATGGCACAGTCAAGATCTCAGGGATGGCTACACCTTC.

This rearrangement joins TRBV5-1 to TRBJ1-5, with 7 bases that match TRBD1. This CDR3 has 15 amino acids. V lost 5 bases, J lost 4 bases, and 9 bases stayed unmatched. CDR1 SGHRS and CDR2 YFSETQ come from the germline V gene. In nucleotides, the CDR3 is TGCGCCAGCAGTCTGAACCCGGGACAGAATCAGCCCCAGCATTTT. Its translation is CASSLNPGQNQPQHF.

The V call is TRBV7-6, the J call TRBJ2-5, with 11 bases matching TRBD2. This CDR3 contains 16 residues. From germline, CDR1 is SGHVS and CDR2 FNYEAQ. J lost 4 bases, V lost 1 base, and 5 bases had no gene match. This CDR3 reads CASSLEVAGGRETQYF. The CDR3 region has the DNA TGTGCCAGCAGCTTAGAGGTAGCGGGGGGGCGAGAGACCCAGTACTTC.

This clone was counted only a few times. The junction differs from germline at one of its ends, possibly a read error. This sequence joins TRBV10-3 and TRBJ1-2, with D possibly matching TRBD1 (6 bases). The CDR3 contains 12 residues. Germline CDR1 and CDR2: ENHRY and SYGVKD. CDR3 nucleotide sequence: TGTGCCATCAGAACGTCAAACCGGGACACTTCCTTC. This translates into CAIRTSNRDTSF.

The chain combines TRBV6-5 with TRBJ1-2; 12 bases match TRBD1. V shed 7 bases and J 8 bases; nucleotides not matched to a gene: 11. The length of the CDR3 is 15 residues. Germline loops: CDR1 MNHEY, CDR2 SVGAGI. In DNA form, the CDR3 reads TGTGCCAGCAAAATACCGGGACAGGGGGCACGGGGCTACACCTTC. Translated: CASKIPGQGARGYTF.

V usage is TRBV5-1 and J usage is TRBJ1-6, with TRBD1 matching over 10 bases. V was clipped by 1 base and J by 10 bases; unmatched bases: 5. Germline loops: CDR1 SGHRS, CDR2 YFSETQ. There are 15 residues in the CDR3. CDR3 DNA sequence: TGCGCCAGCAGCTTGCGGGACAGGGGTAGGTCACCCCTCCACTTT. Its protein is CASSLRDRGRSPLHF.

The CDR3 sequence: CASSPPEASGGQYF. The CDR3 DNA reads as TGTGCCAGCTCACCACCTGAGGCTAGCGGGGGGCAGTATTTT. The genes are TRBV18 and TRBJ2-3; 10 nucleotides match TRBD2. CDR1 and CDR2 (germline): KGHSH, LQKENI. V lost 0 bases and J lost 11; bases outside the gene matches: 5. The CDR3 consists of 14 residues. The complete variable domain, with remaining parts taken from reference TRBV18 and TRBJ2-3, reads NAGVMQNPRHLVRRRGQEARLRCSPMKGHSHVYWYRQLPEEGLKFMVYLQKENIIDESGMPKERFSAEFPKEGPSILRIQQVVRGDSAAYFCASSPPEASGGQYFGPGTRLTVL.

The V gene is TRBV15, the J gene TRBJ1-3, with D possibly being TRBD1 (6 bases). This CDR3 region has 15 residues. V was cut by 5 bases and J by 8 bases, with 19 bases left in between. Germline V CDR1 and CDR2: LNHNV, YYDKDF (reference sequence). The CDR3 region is CATSRGQRGGDTIYF. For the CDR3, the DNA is TGTGCCACCAGCCGAGGACAGCGAGGCGGAGACACCATATATTTT.

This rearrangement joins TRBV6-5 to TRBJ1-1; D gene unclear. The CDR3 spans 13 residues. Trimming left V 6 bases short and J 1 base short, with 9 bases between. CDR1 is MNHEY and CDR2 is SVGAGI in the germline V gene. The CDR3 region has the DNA TGTGCCAGCAGCAAACTGAAGAACACTGAAGCTTTCTTT. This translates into CASSKLKNTEAFF.

CDR3 sequence: CASSRQGGNTEAFF. The CDR3 bases are TGTGCCAGTAGTCGCCAAGGGGGAAACACTGAAGCTTTCTTT. V gene TRBV19 combines with J gene TRBJ1-1, with a weak D call TRBD1 (6 bases). V lost 5 bases and J 2 bases, leaving 12 bases between the germline ends. Germline CDR1 reads LNHDA; CDR2 reads SQIVND (reference sequence). The CDR3 is 14 residues long.

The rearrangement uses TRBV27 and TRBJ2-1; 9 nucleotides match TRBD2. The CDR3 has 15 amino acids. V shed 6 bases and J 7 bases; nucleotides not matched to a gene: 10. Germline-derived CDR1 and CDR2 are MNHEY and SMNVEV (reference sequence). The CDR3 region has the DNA TGTGCCAGCAGCGCCAGGGCTAGCGGGGTAAATGAGCAGTTCTTC. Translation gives CASSARASGVNEQFF.

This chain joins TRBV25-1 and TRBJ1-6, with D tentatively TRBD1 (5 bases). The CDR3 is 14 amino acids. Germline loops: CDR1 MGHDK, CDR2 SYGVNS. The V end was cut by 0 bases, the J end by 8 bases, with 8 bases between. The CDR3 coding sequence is TGTGCCAGCAGTGAATATGGGGGGGATTCACCCCTCCACTTT. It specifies CASSEYGGDSPLHF.

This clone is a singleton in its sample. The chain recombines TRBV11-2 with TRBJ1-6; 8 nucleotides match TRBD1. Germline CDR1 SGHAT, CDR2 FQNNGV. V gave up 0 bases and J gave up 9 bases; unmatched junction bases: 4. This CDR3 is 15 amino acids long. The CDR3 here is CASSLERQGTSPLHF. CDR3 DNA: TGTGCCAGCAGCTTAGAACGACAGGGGACTTCACCCCTCCACTTT.